A selection of T cell receptor beta chains follows, all from one sample in a study of cytomegalovirus exposure and HLA in healthy donors. Some clones are missing from TCRdb's copy, which holds only in-frame ones; the method was immunoSEQ multiplex PCR. The sample shows more than 50,000 clones, approximately 70% of them seen only once. Specimen: PBMCs. These receptor sequences come from a woman aged 55-69 years in good health and CMV-seropositive. CDR3s include the opening cysteine and the closing phenylalanine or tryptophan. D genes are given only for firm matches. Clone size is given for some rows only: seen once, a few or many times, or a class if the clone is expanded.

>few|TRBV7-2|TRBJ1-6|NA
CASSLDGTSYNSPLHF
TGTGCCAGCAGTCTAGATGGGACATCGTATAATTCACCCCTCCACTTT
>NA|TRBV10-3|TRBJ2-3|NA
CAIGRKEGTDTQYF
TGTGCCATCGGACGCAAAGAGGGAACAGATACGCAGTATTTT
>NA|TRBV6-4|TRBJ2-1|TRBD2
CASSDSGAYNEQFF
TGTGCCAGCAGTGATAGCGGGGCCTACAATGAGCAGTTCTTC
>NA|TRBV5-5|TRBJ1-1|TRBD1
CASSPTGVNPFDVGEAFF
TGTGCCAGCAGTCCGACAGGGGTCAACCCCTTCGACGTGGGAGAAGCTTTCTTT
>once|TRBV5-6|TRBJ1-2|NA
CASSLAPGSGYTF
TGTGCCAGCAGCTTGGCTCCAGGGTCTGGCTACACCTTC
>NA|TRBV6-1|TRBJ1-4|NA
CASSSLRGIPEKLFF
TGTGCCAGCAGCTCCCTCAGGGGAATTCCAGAAAAACTGTTTTTT
>NA|TRBV5-1|TRBJ2-3|NA
CASSLGGFGDTQYF
TGCGCCAGCAGCTTGGGAGGGTTCGGAGATACGCAGTATTTT
>NA|TRBV7-2|TRBJ2-7|TRBD2
CASSGTSSGEQYF
TGTGCCAGCAGCGGGACTAGTTCGGGCGAGCAGTACTTC
>NA|TRBV7-9|TRBJ1-6|NA
CASSSQGGNSPLHF
TGTGCCAGCAGCTCCCAGGGTGGTAATTCACCCCTCCACTTT
>NA|TRBV19|TRBJ1-4|TRBD1
CASRGTGKNEKLFF
TGTGCCAGCCGGGGGACAGGGAAGAATGAAAAACTGTTTTTT
>NA|TRBV9|TRBJ1-1|NA
CASSAQGLGTEAFF
TGTGCCAGCAGCGCTCAGGGTTTGGGTACTGAAGCTTTCTTT
>NA|TRBV4-3|TRBJ1-2|TRBD1
CASSQDGPTGGYPPSYGYTF
TGCGCCAGCAGCCAAGATGGTCCCACAGGGGGGTACCCCCCCTCCTATGGCTACACCTTC
>NA|TRBV7-9|TRBJ2-5|TRBD1
CASSQQGSEETQYF
TGTGCCAGCAGCCAACAGGGGTCGGAGGAGACCCAGTACTTC
>NA|TRBV4-3|TRBJ2-3|TRBD2
CASSQTTSGGKESTDTQYF
TGCGCCAGCAGCCAAACTACTAGCGGGGGTAAGGAAAGCACAGATACGCAGTATTTT
>NA|TRBV7-9|TRBJ2-3|NA
CATLLPSTDTQYF
TGTGCCACCCTCCTTCCTAGCACAGATACGCAGTATTTT
>NA|TRBV2|TRBJ1-5|NA
CASSSGGANQPQHF
TGTGCCAGCAGTTCCGGAGGTGCAAATCAGCCCCAGCATTTT